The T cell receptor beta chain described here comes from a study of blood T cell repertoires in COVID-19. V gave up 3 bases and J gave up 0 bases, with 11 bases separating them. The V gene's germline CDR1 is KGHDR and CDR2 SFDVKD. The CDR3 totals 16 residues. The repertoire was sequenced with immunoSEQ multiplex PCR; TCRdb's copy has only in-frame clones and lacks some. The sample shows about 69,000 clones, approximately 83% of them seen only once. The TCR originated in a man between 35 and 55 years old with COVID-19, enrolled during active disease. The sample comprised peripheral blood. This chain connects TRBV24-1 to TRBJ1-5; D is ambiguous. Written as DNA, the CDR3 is TGTGCCACCAGTGATCTACAGCAATATAGCAATCAGCCCCAGCATTTT. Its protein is CATSDLQQYSNQPQHF.